This T cell receptor (beta chain) was profiled in a study of cytomegalovirus exposure and HLA in healthy donors. The PCR employed 60 Vbeta primers together with 13 Jbeta primers. Assay: immunoSEQ multiplex PCR; the TCRdb copy retains only in-frame clones and omits some. The sample gives some 180,000 clones, 70% to 80% of which show up once; 13% to 15% is in the top ten. The J segment lost 3 bases and the V segment lost 7 bases, leaving 9 bases of the junction unmatched. Germline V CDR1 and CDR2: LNHDA, SQIVND (reference sequence). The CDR3 spans 14 residues. Healthy individuals who donated bone marrow served as the donors.

This TCR derives from a woman between 25 and 40 years old in good health and CMV-seropositive. The chain employs TRBV19 and TRBJ2-7, with TRBD1 matching over 7 bases. Sequencing used PBMCs. CDR3 sequence reads: CASIATGKGYEQYF. In nucleotides, the CDR3 is TGTGCCAGTATCGCGACAGGGAAAGGCTACGAGCAGTACTTC. Full variable domain (remainder filled in from reference TRBV19 and TRBJ2-7): DGGITQSPKYLFRKEGQNVTLSCEQNLNHDAMYWYRQDPGQGLRLIYYSQIVNDFQKGDIAEGYSVSREKKESFPLTVTSAQKNPTAFYLCASIATGKGYEQYFGPGTRLTVT.